This TCR beta chain was sequenced during a study of blood T cell repertoires in COVID-19. Original data processing: For nucleated cells, counts were estimated from reference gene primer amplification. Data came from immunoSEQ multiplex PCR; TCRdb stores just in-frame clones and leaves some out. V and J calls plus clone size are reproduced from that table; the DNA served to infer D and trimming. The data hold fewer than 300,000 clones, with approximately 82% observed a single time. The clonotype comes from a woman younger than 35 with acute or convalescent COVID-19. The sequencing sample was made of peripheral blood.

CDR3 sequence: CATSRTPWASNTEAFF. CDR3 DNA: TGTGCCACCAGCAGAACCCCCTGGGCGTCCAACACTGAAGCTTTCTTT. V usage is TRBV15 and J usage is TRBJ1-1; no clear D gene. Germline values: CDR1 LNHNV, CDR2 YYDKDF (reference sequence). The V end lost 2 bases, the J end lost 2 bases, and 15 bases lay between the germline ends. The CDR3 runs to 16 residues.